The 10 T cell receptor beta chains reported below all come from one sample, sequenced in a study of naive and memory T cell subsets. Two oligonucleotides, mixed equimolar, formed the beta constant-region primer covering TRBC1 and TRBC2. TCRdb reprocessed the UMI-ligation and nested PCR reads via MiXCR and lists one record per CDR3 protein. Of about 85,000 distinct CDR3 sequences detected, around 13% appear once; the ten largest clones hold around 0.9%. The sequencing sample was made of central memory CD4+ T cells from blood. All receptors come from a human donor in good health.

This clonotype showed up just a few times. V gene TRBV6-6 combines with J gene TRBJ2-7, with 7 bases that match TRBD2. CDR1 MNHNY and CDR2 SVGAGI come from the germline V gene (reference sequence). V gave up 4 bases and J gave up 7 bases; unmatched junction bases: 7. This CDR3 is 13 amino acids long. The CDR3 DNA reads TGTGCCAGCAGTTCCTGGGGGGGATGGGAGCAGTACTTC. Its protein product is CASSSWGGWEQYF.

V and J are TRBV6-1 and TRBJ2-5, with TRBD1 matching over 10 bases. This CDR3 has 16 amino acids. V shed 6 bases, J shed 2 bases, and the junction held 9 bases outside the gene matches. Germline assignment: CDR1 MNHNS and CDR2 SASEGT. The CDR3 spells CASSLSPGQGQETQYF. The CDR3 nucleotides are TGTGCCAGCAGCCTGAGCCCGGGACAGGGGCAAGAGACCCAGTACTTC.

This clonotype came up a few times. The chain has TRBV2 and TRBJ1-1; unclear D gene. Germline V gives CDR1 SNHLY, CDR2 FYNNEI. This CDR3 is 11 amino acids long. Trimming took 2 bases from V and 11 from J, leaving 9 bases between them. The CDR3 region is CASSERLDAFF. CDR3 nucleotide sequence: TGTGCCAGCAGTGAAAGGTTGGACGCTTTCTTT. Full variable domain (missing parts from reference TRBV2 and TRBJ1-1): EPEVTQTPSHQVTQMGQEVILRCVPISNHLYFYWYRQILGQKVEFLVSFYNNEISEKSEIFDDQFSVERPDGSNFTLKIRSTKLEDSAMYFCASSERLDAFFGQGTRLTVV.

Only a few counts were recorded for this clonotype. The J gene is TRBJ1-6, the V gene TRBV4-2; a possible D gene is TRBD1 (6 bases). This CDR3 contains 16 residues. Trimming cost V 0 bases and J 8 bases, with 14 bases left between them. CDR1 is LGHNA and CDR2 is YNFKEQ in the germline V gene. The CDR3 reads CASSQDKGGSHSPLHF. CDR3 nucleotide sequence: TGTGCCAGCAGCCAAGATAAGGGGGGATCGCATTCACCCCTCCACTTT.

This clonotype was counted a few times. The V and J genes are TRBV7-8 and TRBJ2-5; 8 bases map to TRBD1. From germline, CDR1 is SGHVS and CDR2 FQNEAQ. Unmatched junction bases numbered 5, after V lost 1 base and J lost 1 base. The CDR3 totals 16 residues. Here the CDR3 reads CASSLGGRGRQETQYF. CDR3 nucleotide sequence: TGTGCCAGCAGCTTAGGGGGCAGGGGGCGCCAAGAGACCCAGTACTTC.

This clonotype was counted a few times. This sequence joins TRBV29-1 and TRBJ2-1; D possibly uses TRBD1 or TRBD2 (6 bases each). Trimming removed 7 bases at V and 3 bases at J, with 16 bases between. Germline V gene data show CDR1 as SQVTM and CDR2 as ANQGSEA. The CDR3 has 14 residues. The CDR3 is CSARGGHGYNEQFF. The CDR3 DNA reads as TGCAGCGCTCGAGGGGGGCATGGCTACAATGAGCAGTTCTTC.

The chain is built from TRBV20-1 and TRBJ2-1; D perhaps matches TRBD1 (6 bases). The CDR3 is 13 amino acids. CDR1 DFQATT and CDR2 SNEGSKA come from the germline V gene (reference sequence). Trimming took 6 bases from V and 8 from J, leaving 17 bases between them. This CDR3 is CSAETTGLDEQFF. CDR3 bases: TGCAGTGCGGAAACAACAGGGTTGGATGAGCAGTTCTTC.

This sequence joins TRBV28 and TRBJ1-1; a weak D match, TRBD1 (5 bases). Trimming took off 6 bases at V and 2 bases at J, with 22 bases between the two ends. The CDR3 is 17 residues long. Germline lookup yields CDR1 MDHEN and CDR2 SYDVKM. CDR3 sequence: CASRGTGAGSSNTEAFF. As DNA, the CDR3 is TGTGCCAGCAGGGGGACTGGGGCCGGCTCGTCAAACACTGAAGCTTTCTTT.

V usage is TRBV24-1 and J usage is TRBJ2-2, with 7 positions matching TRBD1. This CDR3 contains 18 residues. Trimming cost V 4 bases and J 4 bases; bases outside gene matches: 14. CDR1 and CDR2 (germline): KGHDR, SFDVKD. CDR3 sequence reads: CATSDPNRGEEVTGELFF. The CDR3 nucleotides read TGTGCCACCAGTGACCCTAACAGGGGAGAAGAGGTCACCGGGGAGCTGTTTTTT.

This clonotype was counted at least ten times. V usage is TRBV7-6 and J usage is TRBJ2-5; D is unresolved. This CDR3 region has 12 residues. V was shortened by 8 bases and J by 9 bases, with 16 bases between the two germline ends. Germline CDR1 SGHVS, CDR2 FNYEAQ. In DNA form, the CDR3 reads TGTGCCAGCTCCAGCCGCCTTGGGGCCCAGTACTTC. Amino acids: CASSSRLGAQYF.